These 18 T cell receptor beta chains share one sample of origin, sequenced in a study of blood T cell repertoires in COVID-19. Sequenced by immunoSEQ multiplex PCR; TCRdb stores in-frame clones only, minus some. The top ten clones hold around 2.2% of a sample with 290,000 or so clones, approximately 90% of them seen once. Sequencing was carried out using peripheral blood. The receptors stem from a woman aged 25 to 45 with COVID-19, enrolled during active disease.

The CDR3 loop is CASNPSTGAGNTIYF. The CDR3 DNA is TGTGCCAGTAATCCTTCTACAGGGGCCGGAAACACCATATATTTT. The rearrangement joins TRBV19 to TRBJ1-3, with 7 nucleotides matching TRBD1. The CDR3 is made up of 15 amino acids. V lost 7 bases and J lost 4; bases outside the gene matches: 10. Germline V gives CDR1 LNHDA, CDR2 SQIVND (reference sequence).

V usage is TRBV6-5 and J usage is TRBJ2-5; 9 bases map to TRBD1. Germline-derived CDR1 and CDR2 are MNHEY and SVGAGI. The V segment lost 4 bases and the J segment 5 bases; nucleotides outside the gene matches: 11. The CDR3 is 16 residues long. CDR3 loop: CASSSHRGLATETQYF. CDR3 nucleotides: TGTGCCAGCAGTTCCCACAGGGGGCTTGCCACGGAGACCCAGTACTTC.

This chain joins TRBV2 and TRBJ1-2; 7 nucleotides match TRBD1. CDR1 is SNHLY and CDR2 is FYNNEI in the germline V gene. CDR3 length equals 13 residues. With 3 bases clipped from V and 8 bases from J, the junction kept 6 bases outside the gene matches. The CDR3 DNA reads TGTGCCAGCAGTGACCCGGACAGGACGGGCTACACCTTC. As protein: CASSDPDRTGYTF.

This clone showed up just a few times. The V and J genes are TRBV28 and TRBJ1-2; possibly TRBD1 for D (6 bases). Trimming took 5 bases from V and 6 from J, leaving 13 bases between them. The CDR3 contains 13 residues. The germline CDR1 and CDR2 sequences are MDHEN and SYDVKM. CDR3 region: CASSNTPGDGYTF. CDR3 sequence (DNA): TGTGCCAGCAGTAATACTCCAGGGGATGGCTACACCTTC.

The chain uses TRBV5-6 and TRBJ1-2, with TRBD1 matching 8 bases. Trimming took 4 bases from V and 6 from J; bases not matched to a gene: 14. Germline V gene lookup returns CDR1 SGHDT and CDR2 YYEEEE. This CDR3 contains 16 residues. This chain's CDR3 is CASSRETDRDRNGYTF. Here the CDR3 DNA reads TGTGCCAGCAGCCGAGAAACCGACAGGGACAGGAATGGCTACACCTTC. Supplemented by reference TRBV5-6 and TRBJ1-2, the full variable domain reads DAGVTQSPTHLIKTRGQQVTLRCSPKSGHDTVSWYQQALGQGPQFIFQYYEEEERQRGNFPDRFSGHQFPNYSSELNVNALLLGDSALYLCASSRETDRDRNGYTFGSGTRLTVV.

The CDR3 sequence: CASSEALAGIDTQYF. DNA for the CDR3: TGCGCCAGCAGTGAGGCGCTAGCGGGAATAGATACGCAGTATTTT. This chain connects TRBV10-2 to TRBJ2-3, with TRBD2 matching 9 bases. Per germline, CDR1 WSHSY and CDR2 SAAADI. V shed 2 bases, J shed 5 bases, and the junction held 5 bases outside the gene matches. The CDR3 loop spans 15 amino acids.

The V call is TRBV12-5, the J call TRBJ2-1, with 10 bases that match TRBD2. This CDR3 is 15 amino acids long. J lost 6 bases, V lost 2 bases, and 4 bases had no gene match. The germline V gene has CDR1 LGHNT and CDR2 FRNRAP. The CDR3 loop reads CASGLPSGRINEQFF. CDR3 nucleotide sequence: TGTGCTAGTGGTTTGCCTAGCGGGAGAATCAATGAGCAGTTCTTC.

The DNA for the CDR3 is TGTGCCAGCAGCTTGGACTATTCCCACGAGCAGTACTTC. Amino acids: CASSLDYSHEQYF. The chain links TRBV7-9 to TRBJ2-7; D is perhaps TRBD2 (6 bases). The CDR3 runs 13 residues. With 3 bases removed from V and 5 bases from J, the gap between germline ends came to 11 bases. Germline V gives CDR1 SEHNR, CDR2 FQNEAQ (reference sequence).

The chain couples TRBV3-1 (or the pseudogene TRBV3-2) to TRBJ1-1; perhaps TRBD1 as D (5 bases). There are 15 residues in the CDR3. The germline V gene encodes CDR1 LGHDT and CDR2 YNNKEL (reference sequence). With 2 bases removed from V and 1 base from J, the gap between germline ends came to 11 bases. The CDR3 nucleotides are TGTGCCAGCAGCCAACAGGGACTGGCGAACACTGAAGCTTTCTTT. Its translation: CASSQQGLANTEAFF.

This rearrangement joins TRBV9 to TRBJ2-2; 11 bases align to TRBD2. The CDR3 loop spans 19 amino acids. J lost 6 bases, V lost 0 bases, and 13 bases had no gene match. In germline, CDR1 is SGDLS, CDR2 YYNGEE. The CDR3 DNA reads as TGTGCCAGCAGCGTAGCTTTTACTAGCGGGAGTATCTTCCCCGGGGAGCTGTTTTTT. Its translation: CASSVAFTSGSIFPGELFF.

The chain has TRBV6-6 and TRBJ2-3; no reliable D call. Trimming took 4 bases from V and 8 from J, leaving 10 bases between them. The CDR3 covers 12 residues. Germline V gene lookup returns CDR1 MNHNY and CDR2 SVGAGI (reference sequence). For the CDR3, the DNA is TGTGCCAGCAGTTCGTCAAGCCGTACGCAGTATTTT. Its protein product is CASSSSSRTQYF.

This chain links TRBV11-1 with TRBJ2-7, with TRBD1 identical over 8 bases. Trimming took 5 bases from V and 7 from J; bases not matched to a gene: 4. The CDR3 runs 12 residues. CDR1 is SGHAT and CDR2 is FQDESV in the germline V gene (reference sequence). The CDR3 here is CASSRQGREQYF. CDR3 nucleotides: TGTGCCAGCAGCAGACAGGGGCGGGAGCAGTACTTC.

The rearrangement uses TRBV19 and TRBJ1-5; no firm D call. This CDR3 region has 14 residues. The germline V gene has CDR1 LNHDA and CDR2 SQIVND (reference sequence). V was shortened by 3 bases and J by 3 bases, with 9 bases between the two germline ends. The CDR3 DNA reads TGTGCCAGTAGTATCAGAGGCGTCAATCAGCCCCAGCATTTT. It is translated as CASSIRGVNQPQHF.

This chain uses TRBV5-1 with TRBJ2-2, with a possible D match to TRBD1 (6 bases). The length of the CDR3 is 14 residues. CDR1 SGHRS and CDR2 YFSETQ come from the germline V gene. Trimming stripped 2 bases from V and 3 bases from J, with 8 bases between. In DNA form, the CDR3 reads TGCGCCAGCAGCTTTCCAGGGGACACCGGGGAGCTGTTTTTT. As protein: CASSFPGDTGELFF.

J is TRBJ2-2 and V is TRBV7-2, with TRBD2 matching over 12 bases. Germline assignment: CDR1 SGHTA and CDR2 FQGNSA. Trimming removed 5 bases from V and 4 bases from J; junction bases left unmatched: 2. This CDR3 has 15 residues. The CDR3 here is CASSPTSGSTGELFF. The CDR3 region has the DNA TGTGCCAGCAGCCCGACTAGCGGGAGCACCGGGGAGCTGTTTTTT.

V gene TRBV30 combines with J gene TRBJ1-1; the D gene is possibly TRBD1 (5 bases). The CDR3 runs 14 residues. The V gene's germline CDR1 is GTSNPN and CDR2 SVGIG (reference sequence). Trimming removed 0 bases at V and 5 bases at J, with 13 bases between. The CDR3 region has the DNA TGTGCCTGGAGTGTTGTAGGGGTGGGGACTGAAGCTTTCTTT. Its translation: CAWSVVGVGTEAFF.

CDR3 coding DNA: TGTGCCAGCAGCTTGGGGCGGGAGGGCCGGGCGGCGTGGAGAGATACGCAGTATTTT. Translation gives CASSLGREGRAAWRDTQYF. This chain links TRBV5-4 with TRBJ2-3; 9 bases match TRBD2. Per the germline V gene, CDR1 is SGHNT and CDR2 is YYREEE (reference sequence). This CDR3 region has 19 residues. J was trimmed by 5 bases and V by 0 bases; bases with no gene match: 16.

The rearrangement links TRBV28 to TRBJ1-5; 7 bases are a match to TRBD1. Germline-derived CDR1 and CDR2 are MDHEN and SYDVKM. The CDR3 is 16 amino acids. V lost 2 bases to trimming and J lost 3 bases; unmatched junction nucleotides: 7. CDR3 nucleotide sequence: TGTGCCAGCAGTTTACCCCGGGACAGCTACAATCAGCCCCAGCATTTT. This translates into CASSLPRDSYNQPQHF. The complete variable domain, with remaining parts taken from reference TRBV28 and TRBJ1-5, reads DVKVTQSSRYLVKRTGEKVFLECVQDMDHENMFWYRQDPGLGLRLIYFSYDVKMKEKGDIPEGYSVSREKKERFSLILESASTNQTSMYLCASSLPRDSYNQPQHFGDGTRLSIL.